Each of the 7 T cell receptor beta chains below was sequenced from the same sample in a study of blood T cell repertoires in COVID-19. The assay was immunoSEQ multiplex PCR, and TCRdb's table has in-frame clones only and misses some. Of a few hundred thousand clones in the sample, about 86% are singletons; the top ten hold roughly 6.2%. Sample: peripheral blood. Source of these receptors: a man aged 55 to 70 who had recovered from COVID-19.

This chain links TRBV3-1 (or the pseudogene TRBV3-2) with TRBJ2-5; 12 bases are shared with TRBD2. With 1 base clipped from V and 4 bases from J, the junction kept 10 bases outside the gene matches. Germline CDR1 is LGHDT and CDR2 is YNNKEL (reference sequence). There are 18 residues in the CDR3. For the CDR3, the DNA is TGTGCCAGCAGCCAAGGCGGGACTAGCGGGTTAATAGGAGAGACCCAGTACTTC. This gives the protein CASSQGGTSGLIGETQYF.

The chain combines TRBV2 with TRBJ2-1; the D is unclear. Per the germline V gene, CDR1 is SNHLY and CDR2 is FYNNEI. The CDR3 is 12 amino acids. Trimming took off 8 bases at V and 6 bases at J, with 11 bases between the two ends. CDR3 sequence reads: CASLLASNEQFF. Here the CDR3 DNA reads TGTGCCAGCCTGTTGGCCAGCAATGAGCAGTTCTTC.

CDR3 protein: CATCRGDAGNTIYF. The CDR3, as DNA: TGTGCCACCTGCCGGGGAGACGCTGGAAACACCATATATTTT. V gene TRBV19 combines with J gene TRBJ1-3; D is ambiguous. With 10 bases removed from V and 2 bases from J, the gap between germline ends came to 15 bases. Germline loops: CDR1 LNHDA, CDR2 SQIVND (reference sequence). CDR3 length: 14 amino acids. The full variable domain, rest sourced from reference TRBV19 and TRBJ1-3, is DGGITQSPKYLFRKEGQNVTLSCEQNLNHDAMYWYRQDPGQGLRLIYYSQIVNDFQKGDIAEGYSVSREKKESFPLTVTSAQKNPTAFYLCATCRGDAGNTIYFGEGSWLTVV.

This chain joins TRBV7-8 and TRBJ1-2, with D unclear. From germline, CDR1 is SGHVS and CDR2 FQNEAQ. The CDR3 totals 13 residues. The germline V and J ends were trimmed by 4 bases and 2 bases, with 8 bases remaining between them. CDR3 loop: CASSYGRNYGYTF. CDR3 nucleotides: TGTGCCAGCAGCTACGGGAGAAACTATGGCTACACCTTC.

This rearrangement joins TRBV5-5 to TRBJ1-2; D perhaps matches TRBD1 (6 bases). CDR1 and CDR2 from the germline V gene are SGHKS and YYEKEE (reference sequence). V dropped 2 bases and J dropped 4 bases, with 21 bases sitting between them. The CDR3 covers 17 residues. CDR3 amino acids: CASSFTSLGRGGYGYTF. CDR3 nucleotides: TGTGCCAGCAGCTTCACAAGCTTGGGCAGGGGTGGCTATGGCTACACCTTC.

The rearrangement links TRBV10-2 to TRBJ2-1; weak D call: TRBD1 (5 bases). CDR3 size: 12 residues. V lost 0 bases to trimming and J lost 11 bases, with 8 bases between them. Germline V CDR1 and CDR2: WSHSY, SAAADI. CDR3 amino acids: CASSESTDQQFF. CDR3 DNA sequence: TGCGCCAGCAGTGAGTCGACAGACCAGCAGTTCTTC.

The chain carries TRBV27 and TRBJ2-1, with 11 bases fitting TRBD2. Germline lookup yields CDR1 MNHEY and CDR2 SMNVEV (reference sequence). The CDR3 runs to 16 residues. V was pared by 4 bases and J by 3 bases, with 5 bases of the junction left unmatched. CDR3 nucleotide sequence: TGTGCCAGCAGTTCCGGGGGACTAGCGGACTACAATGAGCAGTTCTTC. Translation: CASSSGGLADYNEQFF.